The 25 T cell receptor beta chains reported below all come from one sample, sequenced in a study of shared clonotypes between healthy human individuals (TCRdb year 2020). Library construction relied on the immunoSEQ multiplex PCR assay. The table was pulled from immuneACCESS by TCRdb, which kept in-frame rearrangements only. Such tables lose some clones; where checked, under half of the loss comes from unresolved V genes, and the rest has no known cause. The sample table contains roughly 2 million clones; only one count was recorded for approximately 94% of them. 1.1% of the sample is in the top ten clones. CD8 naive samples consisted of CD45RO-negative cells that were positively selected for CCR7, yielding a CD45RA+CCR7+ population without TemRA cells. Sequenced sample: naive CD8+ T cells sorted from blood. The label giving this sample's cell subset or site can be read as: CD45RA+CCR7+. The receptor source for this set is a man aged 18 to 30 in good health.

About this clone: Different DNA sequences within this sample yield the same CDR3. The V call is TRBV27, the J call TRBJ2-5; D gene unclear. Per the germline V gene, CDR1 is MNHEY and CDR2 is SMNVEV (reference sequence). This CDR3 comprises 13 residues. V was trimmed by 2 bases and J by 5 bases, leaving 9 bases between them. The CDR3 bases are TGTGCCAGCAGTTTACTGGGTTCCGAGACCCAGTACTTC. It translates to CASSLLGSETQYF.

The J gene is TRBJ2-1, the V gene TRBV7-9, with D maybe TRBD2 (6 bases). The CDR3 is made up of 15 amino acids. V gave up 6 bases and J gave up 3 bases, with 15 bases separating them. Germline V gene data show CDR1 as SEHNR and CDR2 as FQNEAQ (reference sequence). CDR3 sequence reads: CASSPTSSYYNEQFF. CDR3 nucleotide sequence: TGTGCCAGCAGTCCGACTAGTTCCTACTACAATGAGCAGTTCTTC.

The V and J genes are TRBV5-5 and TRBJ2-7; D uncertain. The CDR3 totals 13 residues. Trimming stripped 4 bases from V and 3 bases from J, with 11 bases between. Germline V gene lookup returns CDR1 SGHKS and CDR2 YYEKEE (reference sequence). CDR3 in DNA: TGTGCCAGCAGCCCACAGCCTCACTACGAGCAGTACTTC. Protein: CASSPQPHYEQYF.

This chain links TRBV4-3 with TRBJ2-3; 10 nucleotides match TRBD2. The length of the CDR3 is 17 residues. CDR1 and CDR2 from the germline V gene are LGHNA and YSLEER. V gave up 0 bases and J gave up 4 bases; unmatched junction bases: 7. The CDR3 DNA reads as TGCGCCAGCAGCCAAGATGTTGGACTAGCGGCACCAGATACGCAGTATTTT. This encodes CASSQDVGLAAPDTQYF.

About this clone: Other DNA sequences from this sample encode an identical CDR3 as well. This sequence joins TRBV11-2 and TRBJ2-5, with D possibly matching TRBD2 (5 bases). Germline assignment: CDR1 SGHAT and CDR2 FQNNGV. Trimming took 5 bases from V and 2 from J, leaving 9 bases between them. This CDR3 has 13 residues. CDR3 sequence reads: CASSPGIQETQYF. In DNA form, the CDR3 reads TGTGCCAGCAGCCCCGGGATACAAGAGACCCAGTACTTC.

The chain recombines TRBV4-3 with TRBJ2-7, with D uncertain. V lost 0 bases and J lost 6, with 12 bases in between. Germline V gives CDR1 LGHNA, CDR2 YSLEER. The length of the CDR3 is 14 residues. DNA for the CDR3: TGCGCCAGCAGCCAAGATCATCTATGGTTCGAGCAGTACTTC. This translates into CASSQDHLWFEQYF.

The V gene is TRBV25-1, the J gene TRBJ2-3; tentative D call: TRBD1 (6 bases). Germline CDR1 reads MGHDK; CDR2 reads SYGVNS. The V end lost 6 bases, the J end lost 0 bases, and 19 bases lay between the germline ends. This CDR3 is 17 amino acids long. The CDR3 DNA reads TGTGCCAGCAGCTCGGACAGCTTATCATTAAGCACAGATACGCAGTATTTT. It is translated as CASSSDSLSLSTDTQYF.

Worth noting for this clone: One junction end disagrees with the germline gene, perhaps due to a read error. Other nucleotide sequences in the sample specify the same CDR3. The rearrangement joins TRBV6-5 to TRBJ1-1; 10 bases line up with TRBD1. Germline CDR1 and CDR2: MNHEY and SVGAGI. The CDR3 runs to 16 residues. For the CDR3, the DNA is TGTGCCAGCAGTTCCAGGACAGGGGGATTGAACACTGAAGCCTTCTTT. It codes for CASSSRTGGLNTEAFF.

To note about this clone: The same CDR3 can be traced to other DNA sequences in this sample. The rearrangement links TRBV4-1 to TRBJ1-1; the D is unclear. Between the trimmed V and J ends, which lost 1 base and 5 bases, there was a span of 8 bases. From germline, CDR1 is MGHRA and CDR2 YSYEKL. This CDR3 has 13 residues. The CDR3 nucleotides read TGCGCCAGCAGCCAAGTCCGGGGAACTGAAGCTTTCTTT. Translation: CASSQVRGTEAFF.

V is TRBV30 and J is TRBJ2-3; 8 bases are a match to TRBD2. Trimming cost V 1 base and J 3 bases; bases outside gene matches: 9. In germline, CDR1 is GTSNPN, CDR2 SVGIG (reference sequence). The CDR3 is 16 residues long. CDR3 nucleotide sequence: TGTGCCTGGAGTGGCGGGACTAGAAGTATGACAGATACGCAGTATTTT. As protein: CAWSGGTRSMTDTQYF.

The chain links TRBV6-1 to TRBJ2-7; a possible D gene is TRBD1 (6 bases). V was shortened by 3 bases and J by 4 bases, with 19 bases between the two germline ends. Per the germline V gene, CDR1 is MNHNS and CDR2 is SASEGT. The CDR3 length is 16 residues. CDR3 sequence reads: CASSEGWDTNYYEQYF. Here the CDR3 DNA reads TGTGCCAGCAGTGAGGGGTGGGACACGAACTATTACGAGCAGTACTTC.

The CDR3 spells CASSQDRTRPGELFF. The DNA of the CDR3 is TGCGCCAGCAGCCAAGATCGGACTAGGCCCGGGGAGCTGTTTTTT. The gene calls are TRBV4-1 and TRBJ2-2, with 7 bases lining up with TRBD2. The CDR3 length is 15 residues. CDR1 is MGHRA and CDR2 is YSYEKL in the germline V gene. V was pared by 0 bases and J by 6 bases, with 4 bases of the junction left unmatched.

This rearrangement joins TRBV6-1 to TRBJ2-7; TRBD1 is a possible D gene (5 bases). Germline V gene sequence: CDR1 MNHNS, CDR2 SASEGT. V lost 1 base and J 0 bases, leaving 10 bases between the germline ends. The CDR3 has 15 amino acids. In DNA, the CDR3 is TGTGCCAGCAGTGAAGAAACAGGAGCCTCCTACGAGCAGTACTTC. Translated, it gives CASSEETGASYEQYF.

This clone occurred once. The chain carries TRBV4-3 and TRBJ2-7; no definite D call. The CDR3 spans 13 residues. From germline, CDR1 is LGHNA and CDR2 YSLEER. Trimming left V 3 bases short and J 3 bases short, with 9 bases between. The CDR3 protein is CASSQTLYYEQYF. The CDR3 DNA reads TGCGCCAGCAGCCAGACACTATACTACGAGCAGTACTTC.

The V call is TRBV5-4, the J call TRBJ2-3; the match to TRBD2 covers 10 bases. The CDR3 is 16 residues long. The trim removed 0 bases at V and 5 bases at J, leaving 6 bases unmatched. Germline CDR1 is SGHNT and CDR2 is YYREEE (reference sequence). This CDR3 reads CASSLGAGGQGDTQYF. The CDR3 DNA sequence: TGTGCCAGCAGCTTGGGAGCGGGGGGGCAGGGAGATACGCAGTATTTT.

The V call is TRBV5-6, the J call TRBJ2-2, with D perhaps being TRBD1 or TRBD2 (6 bases each). This CDR3 is built from 16 residues. CDR1 is SGHDT and CDR2 is YYEEEE in the germline V gene. Trimming left V 2 bases short and J 4 bases short, with 15 bases between. The CDR3 DNA is TGTGCCAGCAGCTTTATCGGGGGCCCCACCACCGGGGAGCTGTTTTTT. Its translation is CASSFIGGPTTGELFF. Full variable domain (missing parts from reference TRBV5-6 and TRBJ2-2): DAGVTQSPTHLIKTRGQQVTLRCSPKSGHDTVSWYQQALGQGPQFIFQYYEEEERQRGNFPDRFSGHQFPNYSSELNVNALLLGDSALYLCASSFIGGPTTGELFFGEGSRLTVL.

The genes are TRBV28 and TRBJ2-1; D might be TRBD2 (6 bases). This CDR3 is built from 15 residues. V lost 3 bases to trimming and J lost 0 bases, with 9 bases between them. Per germline, CDR1 MDHEN and CDR2 SYDVKM. The CDR3 loop is CASSFVTSSYNEQFF. In DNA, the CDR3 is TGTGCCAGCAGTTTTGTGACTAGCTCCTACAATGAGCAGTTCTTC.

Remarks on this clone: This CDR3 is also generated by other DNA sequences in the sample. The chain couples TRBV7-9 to TRBJ1-2, with TRBD1 matching 7 bases. With V trimmed by 1 base and J by 8 bases, 7 bases remained unmatched. The CDR3 consists of 14 residues. Germline V lookup: CDR1 SEHNR, CDR2 FQNEAQ (reference sequence). The DNA for the CDR3 is TGTGCCAGCAGCTTAGGACAGGGTGCGTCCGGCTACACCTTC. Its translation: CASSLGQGASGYTF.

The CDR3 here is CASSARLAETYEQYF. The CDR3 bases are TGTGCCAGCAGTGCAAGACTAGCGGAGACCTACGAGCAGTACTTC. The rearrangement uses TRBV2 and TRBJ2-7, with 9 nucleotides matching TRBD2. The J segment lost 2 bases and the V segment lost 4 bases, leaving 6 bases of the junction unmatched. The CDR3 loop spans 15 amino acids. The germline gives CDR1 SNHLY, CDR2 FYNNEI.

V is TRBV7-3 and J is TRBJ1-6, with D tentatively TRBD1 (5 bases). CDR3 length: 16 amino acids. Looked up from germline, CDR1 is SGHTA and CDR2 is FQGTGA. The V end was cut by 5 bases, the J end by 5 bases, with 16 bases between. The CDR3 here is CASSRFREMNNSPLHF. The DNA of the CDR3 is TGTGCCAGCAGCCGATTCAGGGAGATGAATAATTCACCCCTCCACTTT.

Turning to this clone: This may come from a read error, since a much larger clone is one base off. Other DNA variants within this sample encode the same CDR3. The genes are TRBV5-4 and TRBJ2-3, with D unresolved. The CDR3 covers 12 residues. Germline lookup yields CDR1 SGHNT and CDR2 YYREEE (reference sequence). The germline V and J ends were trimmed by 2 bases and 1 base, with 2 bases remaining between them. CDR3: CASSFGTDTQYF. In DNA, the CDR3 is TGTGCCAGCAGCTTTGGCACAGATACGCAGTATTTT. The full variable domain, rest sourced from reference TRBV5-4 and TRBJ2-3, is ETGVTQSPTHLIKTRGQQVTLRCSSQSGHNTVSWYQQALGQGPQFIFQYYREEENGRGNFPPRFSGLQFPNYSSELNVNALELDDSALYLCASSFGTDTQYFGPGTRLTVL.

The CDR3 loop reads CASSYQGPDEQYF. The CDR3 DNA reads TGTGCCAGCAGTTACCAGGGTCCCGACGAGCAGTACTTC. The chain employs TRBV6-5 and TRBJ2-7; tentatively, D is TRBD1 (5 bases). This CDR3 is 13 amino acids long. V was trimmed by 2 bases and J by 5 bases, leaving 10 bases between them. The germline V gene has CDR1 MNHEY and CDR2 SVGAGI.

This rearrangement joins TRBV4-3 to TRBJ2-7, with 9 bases fitting TRBD2. This CDR3 is 14 amino acids long. CDR1 LGHNA and CDR2 YSLEER come from the germline V gene. V was clipped by 3 bases and J by 7 bases; unmatched bases: 7. The CDR3 loop reads CASSHVAGDLEQYF. CDR3 nucleotide sequence: TGCGCCAGCAGCCACGTAGCGGGAGACCTAGAGCAGTACTTC.

The V gene is TRBV10-1, the J gene TRBJ1-1; no clear D. CDR3 size: 14 residues. From germline, CDR1 is WNHNN and CDR2 SYGVQD (reference sequence). V shed 2 bases and J shed 3 bases, with 10 bases lying between them. CDR3 DNA: TGCGCCAGCAGTGAGAGGGTGGTTGACACTGAAGCTTTCTTT. Protein: CASSERVVDTEAFF.

This chain uses TRBV9 with TRBJ2-7; D gene uncertain. Trimming stripped 1 base from V and 4 bases from J, with 15 bases between. Germline V gene sequence: CDR1 SGDLS, CDR2 YYNGEE. This CDR3 is built from 15 residues. The CDR3 protein is CASSVSGFPGYEQYF. CDR3 coding DNA: TGTGCCAGCAGCGTATCTGGCTTTCCGGGTTACGAGCAGTACTTC.